The rows below give T cell receptor beta chains drawn from one sample of a study of cytomegalovirus exposure and HLA in healthy donors. Some clones are missing from TCRdb's copy, which holds only in-frame ones; the method was immunoSEQ multiplex PCR. The profile shows around 65,000 clones, around 72% of them singletons. Sample: PBMCs. Receptors originate from a woman between 25 and 40 years old in good health and CMV-seropositive. Each CDR3 is given with its conserved first and last residue. Fields, in order: D gene, clone size, V gene, J gene, CDR3 DNA, CDR3 protein. The D gene is left open where the match is weak. Size tells how often a clone was seen (once, few, many) or the class of an expanded clone, and some rows leave it out.

>.|few|TRBV11-2|TRBJ2-1
TGTGCCAGCAGCTTAGGGAGGGTCAATGAGCAGTTCTTC
CASSLGRVNEQFF
>TRBD1|.|TRBV7-9|TRBJ1-2
TGTGCCAGCAGCTTTCTATCCGGACAGGGGAATGGCTACACCTTC
CASSFLSGQGNGYTF
>.|.|TRBV28|TRBJ2-1
TGTGCCAGCATCGGGAACATCTACAATGAGCAGTTCTTC
CASIGNIYNEQFF
>TRBD1|.|TRBV19|TRBJ2-7
TGTGCCAGTAGTACTCGACAGGGCACGATATACGAGCAGTACTTC
CASSTRQGTIYEQYF
>.|.|TRBV6-5|TRBJ2-1
TGTGCCAGCAGCCAAGGACCAGGGGAGCAGTTCTTC
CASSQGPGEQFF
>TRBD1|.|TRBV2|TRBJ1-2
TGTGCCAGCAGTCCGACAGGGACCAGTGGCTACACCTTC
CASSPTGTSGYTF
>.|.|TRBV21-1|TRBJ1-5
TGTGCCAGCAGCAAATCCTACCCTCCTAGTACAGGGGATAGCAATCAGCCCCAGCATTTT
CASSKSYPPSTGDSNQPQHF
>.|.|TRBV7-9|TRBJ2-3
TGTGCCAGCAGCCTGACTTTAAGCACAGATACGCAGTATTTT
CASSLTLSTDTQYF
>.|.|TRBV28|TRBJ2-7
TGTGCCAGCAGTCCCCCCGGAGACGAGCAGTACTTC
CASSPPGDEQYF
>.|.|TRBV7-2|TRBJ2-1
TGTGCCAGCAGATCAGGGTACTACAATGAGCAGTTCTTC
CASRSGYYNEQFF
>.|.|TRBV11-2|TRBJ1-3
TGTGCCAGCAGCTTTGGGAGGGCCTCTGGAAACACCATATATTTT
CASSFGRASGNTIYF
>TRBD2|.|TRBV5-4|TRBJ2-7
TGTGCCAGCAGCTTCGGGGGAGGGAAGATCTACGAGCAGTACTTC
CASSFGGGKIYEQYF
>.|few|TRBV5-6|TRBJ1-1
TGTGCCAGCACCCCGGGGCGGGGTAGGGACACTGAAGCTTTCTTT
CASTPGRGRDTEAFF
>TRBD2|.|TRBV5-1|TRBJ2-7
TGCGCCAGCAGCTTGGACGGCGGGAGTAAGTACGAGCAGTACTTC
CASSLDGGSKYEQYF
>TRBD1|.|TRBV7-9|TRBJ2-6
TGTGCCAGCAGCCCATGGACAGGGGCCGGGGCCAACGTCCTGACTTTC
CASSPWTGAGANVLTF
>TRBD2|.|TRBV7-9|TRBJ2-3
TGTGCCAGCAGCTTACTAGCGGGAGGAGGGGATACGCAGTATTTT
CASSLLAGGGDTQYF
>TRBD2|.|TRBV10-3|TRBJ2-2
TGTGCCGTCACTAGCGGGAGGGAGACCGGGGAGCTGTTTTTT
CAVTSGRETGELFF
>.|.|TRBV9|TRBJ2-6
TGTGCCAGCAGCGAGACTCCCCACTCTGGGGCCAACGTCCTGACTTTC
CASSETPHSGANVLTF
>TRBD1|.|TRBV6-6|TRBJ1-1
TGTGCCAGCAGTGACGCGGACAGGGGTGAAGCTTTCTTT
CASSDADRGEAFF
>.|.|TRBV9|TRBJ1-3
TGTGCCAGCAGCCGCGACCTCGGACTGAACTCTGGAAACACCATATATTTT
CASSRDLGLNSGNTIYF
>.|.|TRBV6-6|TRBJ1-1
TGTGCCAGCCAACAGGGTGGGAACACTGAAGCTTTCTTT
CASQQGGNTEAFF
>TRBD1|.|TRBV5-5|TRBJ1-1
TGTGCCAGCATGTCCAGGGGGCAGGTGAACACTGAAGCTTTCTTT
CASMSRGQVNTEAFF
>TRBD2|.|TRBV10-1|TRBJ2-1
TGCGCCAGCAGGGGACTAGCGGCCACCTCCTACAATGAGCAGTTCTTC
CASRGLAATSYNEQFF
>TRBD1|once|TRBV30|TRBJ1-3
TGTGCCTGCCTAAAAACCGGGACAGTCAGCTCTGGAAACACCATATATTTT
CACLKTGTVSSGNTIYF
>.|.|TRBV30|TRBJ2-7
TGTGCCTCCGCCACCGACAGCCTGGGAAGGGGGCAGTACTTC
CASATDSLGRGQYF
>TRBD1|few|TRBV18|TRBJ1-1
TGTGCCAGCTCACCAAAGCGGGGACAGGGGGTAGAGGACACTGAAGCTTTCTTT
CASSPKRGQGVEDTEAFF
>.|.|TRBV5-1|TRBJ2-7
TGCGCCAGCAGAGCACAGGTCGAGCAGTACTTC
CASRAQVEQYF
>.|few|TRBV15|TRBJ1-5
TGTGCCACCAGCACCTGGACAGATAGCAATCAGCCCCAGCATTTT
CATSTWTDSNQPQHF
>.|.|TRBV5-6|TRBJ2-1
TGTGCCAGCAGCTTGGCCCTCGGCGGGTCCTACAATGAGCAGTTCTTC
CASSLALGGSYNEQFF
>TRBD2|.|TRBV29-1|TRBJ2-7
TGCAGCGTCCAGGCTAGCGGGAGTATCCACGAGCAGTACTTC
CSVQASGSIHEQYF
>.|once|TRBV18|TRBJ2-1
TGTGCCAGCTCACCTGTACGGGAGGGGGCCAATGAGCAGTTCTTC
CASSPVREGANEQFF
>.|.|TRBV30|TRBJ2-4
TGTGCCTGGAGTGACAGGGTGGACATTCAGTCCTTC
CAWSDRVDIQSF
>TRBD2|.|TRBV15|TRBJ2-5
TGTGCCACCGGGGAGGGCCAAGAGACCCAGTACTTC
CATGEGQETQYF
>TRBD2|.|TRBV5-5|TRBJ2-1
TGTGCCAGCAGCTTGGGACTAGCGGACTACAATGAGCAGTTCTTC
CASSLGLADYNEQFF
>TRBD1|once|TRBV7-2|TRBJ2-7
TGTGCCAGCAGACCTCAATCAGGGGGCGAGCAGTACTTC
CASRPQSGGEQYF